This T cell receptor (beta chain) was recorded in a study of T cell changes during pregnancy in multiple sclerosis. The protocol was immunoSEQ multiplex PCR, while the TCRdb copy is restricted to in-frame clones and leaves out a portion. Of 90,000 to 100,000 clones listed, over 85% are singletons. This clonotype was obtained from a female donor with multiple sclerosis, enrolled in a pregnancy study. Sequencing used peripheral blood, obtained in the first trimester of pregnancy.

The CDR3 DNA sequence: TGTGCCAGCAGTTACCTCAGGGGTAGCGGGGAGCTGTTTTTT. Translation gives CASSYLRGSGELFF. The V gene is TRBV6-5, the J gene TRBJ2-2, with D tentatively TRBD1 (6 bases). CDR1 is MNHEY, CDR2 SVGAGI, per germline. Trimming removed 2 bases at V and 7 bases at J, with 11 bases between. The CDR3 is made up of 14 amino acids.